This passage covers 4 T cell receptor beta chains from one sample sequenced in a study of blood T cell repertoires in COVID-19. This table comes from immunoSEQ multiplex PCR, and its TCRdb copy is limited to in-frame clones, with some not included. The data contain under 250,000 clones, roughly nine tenths of them singletons. The sample taken for sequencing was peripheral blood. The receptors stem from an older woman who had recovered from COVID-19.

The chain joins TRBV4-1 to TRBJ2-1; 7 bases line up with TRBD2. The CDR3 has 18 amino acids. The J segment lost 4 bases and the V segment lost 0 bases, leaving 12 bases of the junction unmatched. CDR1 is MGHRA and CDR2 is YSYEKL in the germline V gene. CDR3 sequence: CASSQEGSRGLLYNEQFF. In DNA form, the CDR3 reads TGCGCCAGCAGCCAAGAGGGCTCGAGGGGACTACTATACAATGAGCAGTTCTTC.

This clone was found once. CDR3 DNA sequence: TGTGCCAGCAGGACAGGGACCCGCTCCTACGAGCAGTACTTC. This sequence encodes CASRTGTRSYEQYF. The chain has TRBV6-5 and TRBJ2-7; 7 nucleotides line up with TRBD1. Unmatched junction bases numbered 5, after V lost 6 bases and J lost 0 bases. Germline loops: CDR1 MNHEY, CDR2 SVGAGI. The CDR3 runs 14 residues.

J is TRBJ1-1 and V is TRBV29-1; unclear D gene. The CDR3 contains 13 residues. Per germline, CDR1 SQVTM and CDR2 ANQGSEA. Trimming cost V 6 bases and J 2 bases, with 13 bases left between them. Written as DNA, the CDR3 is TGCAGCGTCGTTCCTCGGGGAAACACTGAAGCTTTCTTT. This codes for CSVVPRGNTEAFF.

The chain couples TRBV24-1 to TRBJ1-2; no clear D gene. This CDR3 has 18 residues. Germline CDR1 is KGHDR and CDR2 is SFDVKD. Trimming shortened V by 2 bases and J by 4 bases, and 22 bases separated the two germline ends. The CDR3 sequence is CATSDSGIQCGLSYGYTF. Written as DNA, the CDR3 is TGTGCCACCAGTGATTCCGGGATCCAATGCGGGTTAAGCTATGGCTACACCTTC.